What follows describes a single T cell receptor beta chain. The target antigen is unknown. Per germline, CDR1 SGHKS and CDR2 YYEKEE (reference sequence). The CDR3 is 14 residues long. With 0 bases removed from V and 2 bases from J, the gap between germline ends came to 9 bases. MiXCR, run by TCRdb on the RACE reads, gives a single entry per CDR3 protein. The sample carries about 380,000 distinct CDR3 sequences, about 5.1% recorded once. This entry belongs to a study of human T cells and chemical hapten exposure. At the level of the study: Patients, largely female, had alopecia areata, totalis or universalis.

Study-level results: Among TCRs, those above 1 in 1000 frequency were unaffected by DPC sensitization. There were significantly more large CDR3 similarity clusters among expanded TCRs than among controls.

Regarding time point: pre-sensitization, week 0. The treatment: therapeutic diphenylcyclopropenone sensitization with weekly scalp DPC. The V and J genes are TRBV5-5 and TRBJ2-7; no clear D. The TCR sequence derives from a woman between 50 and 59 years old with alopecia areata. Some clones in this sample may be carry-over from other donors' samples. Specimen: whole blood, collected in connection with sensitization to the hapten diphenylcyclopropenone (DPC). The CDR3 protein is CASSLVGGAYEQYF. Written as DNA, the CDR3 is TGTGCCAGCAGCTTGGTCGGCGGCGCCTACGAGCAGTACTTC.